The T cell receptor (beta chain) under discussion was sequenced for a study of metastatic and nonmetastatic thyroid tumors. About the research overall: The comparison covered peripheral blood and tumor or nodule tissue in malignant and benign thyroid patients.

Regarding the study as a whole: In both blood and tumor samples, TCR beta diversity was reported significantly higher for malignant than benign nodules.

Through MiXCR, TCRdb re-clonotyped the PCR reads. The sample shows tens of thousands of clones, 15% to 20% of them seen only once. V was trimmed by 4 bases and J by 5 bases, leaving 12 bases between them. The CDR3 is made up of 14 amino acids. Germline values: CDR1 SGDLS, CDR2 YYNGEE. Before thyroid surgery, none of the patients had received any treatment. This clone was seen at least ten times. The antigen remains undetermined. The sequence came from a female donor with papillary thyroid cancer or a benign thyroid nodule (not recorded which). Some clones in this sample may be carry-over from other donors' samples. The genes are TRBV9 and TRBJ2-2, with D perhaps assigned TRBD1 or TRBD2 (5 bases each). The sample consisted of blood. DNA for the CDR3: TGTGCCAGCAGCTCAGGGAGAGGAACCGGGGAGCTGTTTTTT. It is translated as CASSSGRGTGELFF.